The rows below give T cell receptor beta chains drawn from one sample of a study of monozygotic twins with inflammatory bowel disease. TCRdb reprocessed the 5' RACE reads and stores each CDR3 protein as one record, lacking DNA. The specimen's table records about 210,000 distinct CDR3 sequences. The sample consisted of blood. The origin of the receptors is a human donor with ulcerative colitis or Crohn's disease, or a healthy co-twin of an affected twin (not recorded which). Both conserved end residues are part of each CDR3.

V	J	CDR3
TRBV7-9	TRBJ1-5	CASSLVGEQPQHF
TRBV18	TRBJ1-1	CASTRQGMNTEAFF
TRBV20-1	TRBJ1-1	CSAFTTGGSNEAFF
TRBV20-1	TRBJ2-1	CSASGGLPYNEQFF
TRBV5-1	TRBJ1-2	CASSPRDREMHYGYTF
TRBV7-9	TRBJ1-5	CAGGQGGNQPQHF
TRBV15	TRBJ2-5	CATSARGPGETQYF
TRBV19	TRBJ1-1	CASSRSTGGRRTEAFF
TRBV5-6	TRBJ2-3	CASIRDRGSTDTQYF
TRBV27	TRBJ2-1	CASSFSPGVPSNEQFF
TRBV20-1	TRBJ1-1	CSASPSVNTEAFF
TRBV5-4	TRBJ2-1	CASSFKGAGWNEQFF
TRBV5-1	TRBJ1-1	CASSWGEGRMNTEAFF
TRBV3-1	TRBJ2-4	CASSHALAGGTNIQYF
TRBV9	TRBJ1-1	CASSVGEGNTEAFF
TRBV11-2	TRBJ1-3	CASSHPVGIGNTIYF
TRBV20-1	TRBJ1-6	CSAGTREASSPLHF
TRBV5-1	TRBJ2-3	CASSLGSGGLTDTQYF
TRBV12-3/TRBV12-4	TRBJ1-2	CASSSRASSGYTF
TRBV11-1	TRBJ2-3	CASSPPARDEGSRDTQYF
TRBV16	TRBJ2-3	CASSRPGGRLPDTQYF
TRBV29-1	TRBJ1-2	CSVANPTGLGYGYTF
TRBV20-1	TRBJ2-3	CSASGGASSDTQYF
TRBV12-3/TRBV12-4	TRBJ1-2	CASSRDREHGGYTF
TRBV12-3/TRBV12-4	TRBJ2-3	CATHPVGADTQYF
TRBV6-5	TRBJ1-2	CASSYGGLNYGYTF
TRBV20-1	TRBJ1-5	CSASPVPLPAATYNQPQHF
TRBV5-8	TRBJ1-3	CASSLSGTGRNTIYF
TRBV12-3/TRBV12-4	TRBJ1-6	CASCKGTGAIWVNSPLHF
TRBV5-1	TRBJ2-3	CASSPRSWGDTQYF
TRBV4-1	TRBJ2-2	CASSAPTGRGELFF
TRBV27	TRBJ2-7	CASKSSGLDLIYEQYF
TRBV12-3/TRBV12-4	TRBJ2-7	CASSLRNEQYF
TRBV5-1	TRBJ2-3	CASSFRQGTDTQYF
TRBV2	TRBJ2-1	CASSDPSGGNNEQFF
TRBV27	TRBJ2-3	CASTLRTDTDTQYF
TRBV11-2	TRBJ2-1	CASSLGRDSFNYNEQFF
TRBV5-6	TRBJ2-7	CASSLGSRESTEQYF
TRBV29-1	TRBJ2-3	CSVVGVTDTQYF
TRBV3-1	TRBJ1-2	CASSPQAGSHYGYTF
TRBV6-1	TRBJ1-6	CASSEAWATNSPLHF
TRBV19	TRBJ2-1	CASSIAGTRVDDEQFF